The present TCR beta chain was sequenced within a study of early T cells in non-severe SARS-CoV-2 infection (dated by TCRdb to the early 2020s). In the study overall: Bulk RNA from unsorted whole blood was used for TCR sequencing, so alpha and beta chains could not be paired. What the authors observed across the whole study: VDJdb matching was skewed toward anti-spike CD8 responses and likely underestimated virus-specific expansions, missing private and CD4 specificities.

The CDR3 spans 13 residues, from the cysteine through the phenylalanine. Of the read, only the CDR3 DNA is kept; its 39 bases are in frame from base 1. V is cut by 1 base and J by 9 bases, and the space between the germline ends is 10 bases. Looking up the germline V gene yields CDR1 SGHTA and CDR2 FQGNSA. Library preparation was by 5' RACE. TCRdb lists the instrument as NextSeq 500. The TCR library protocol attached unique molecular identifiers to individual cDNA molecules to correct for sequencing error and PCR bias. Both TCR alpha and beta chains were sequenced, and tight co-correlation was observed between alpha and beta sequence abundances in each sample. As for the original processing: Decombinator V4 was used to annotate the V gene, J gene and CDR3 of the TCR sequences. Expanded TCRs were defined as changing significantly between any two time points under a Poisson model with p below 0.0001. TCR abundances were normalised to the total number of TCRs sequenced in each sample and reported as counts per million. TRAV1-2 paired with TRAJ12, TRAJ20 or TRAJ33 defined MAIT TCRs, while TRAV10 paired with TRAJ18 defined iNKT TCRs. A search of VDJdb, accessed on 1 November 2021, was run for TCRs annotated to CMV, EBV and SARS-CoV-2, with TCRs annotated for multiple antigens excluded. TCRdb itself trimmed the public reads at Q25 with fastp, ran MiXCR and retained productive beta chains. CDR3 protein duplicates are merged, each entry listing the most common genes and DNA. These V and J calls are TCRdb output, not the study's own analysis. The sample table holds around 81,000 distinct CDR3 sequences, of which roughly 13% were seen once. Clones ranked in the top ten supply over 9.5% of the sample.

Set within a cohort of healthcare workers in London, UK, this nested case-control study involved weekly PCR testing of nasopharyngeal swabs along with blood sampling. Between 23 and 31 March 2020, the week of the UK lockdown, healthcare workers were enrolled and then followed up weekly for as long as 16 weeks. In this sample, this clonotype turned up a few times. The antigen it recognizes is unknown. No base quality values were provided; no much bigger clone lies one nucleotide off. Recombination joined TRBV7-2 with TRBJ2-1; the D gene assignment is ambiguous. The receptor's source is an adult who was a healthcare worker with PCR-confirmed SARS-CoV-2 infection or an uninfected control (not recorded which). The sample consisted of whole blood. CDR3 loop: CASSLGVVTEQFF. The nucleotide sequence reads TGTGCCAGCAGCTTAGGAGTTGTTACTGAGCAGTTCTTC.